One and the same sample provided the 3 T cell receptor beta chains below, sequenced in a study of patients and donors after allogeneic stem cell transplantation. TCRdb reprocessed the RT-PCR reads with MiXCR, giving one entry per CDR3 protein. Found here are under 200,000 distinct CDR3 sequences, 30% of them singletons; the top ten hold approximately 3.5%. Sequences were obtained from blood, either unsorted or a sorted T cell fraction (not recorded which). Receptors were obtained from a human donor who was either an allogeneic HSCT recipient or a stem cell or donor lymphocyte infusion donor (not recorded which). It is not recorded whose cells these are; they may come from a transplant donor.

The chain couples TRBV4-1 to TRBJ2-7, with 7 bases identical to TRBD1. Germline trimming cut 5 bases from V and 5 bases from J; bases unmatched to any gene: 12. The CDR3 is 15 amino acids. The germline CDR1 and CDR2 sequences are MGHRA and YSYEKL. CDR3 amino acids: CASSYGAGGINEQYF. Here the CDR3 DNA reads TGCGCCAGCAGCTATGGGGCAGGGGGAATAAACGAGCAGTACTTC.

This clonotype has a handful of counts. V and J are TRBV15 and TRBJ2-7; a possible D gene is TRBD2 (6 bases). The CDR3 covers 13 residues. Germline CDR1 LNHNV, CDR2 YYDKDF (reference sequence). V was clipped by 5 bases and J by 2 bases, with 10 bases between them. In DNA form, the CDR3 reads TGTGCCACCAGCCGGAGGGCAACCTACGAGCAGTACTTC. Translation: CATSRRATYEQYF.

V gene TRBV20-1 combines with J gene TRBJ2-1, with a tentative D call TRBD2 (6 bases). Per the germline V gene, CDR1 is DFQATT and CDR2 is SNEGSKA (reference sequence). The CDR3 sequence is 15 residues long. V lost 5 bases and J 0 bases, leaving 14 bases between the germline ends. The CDR3 here is CSAAQPSVSYNEQFF. CDR3 nucleotide sequence: TGCAGTGCTGCCCAACCTAGCGTCTCCTACAATGAGCAGTTCTTC.